These 30 T cell receptor beta chains came from one sample sequenced in a study of blood T cells in healthy people across ages. A second PCR, run for about 7 to 11 cycles, used a sample-barcoded 5' primer plus a J-beta primer mix. Via MiXCR, TCRdb re-called the 5' RACE reads, giving one row per CDR3 protein. The sample records around 990,000 distinct CDR3 sequences, around two fifths being singletons. The sample was blood. These receptors were collected from a young man in good health.

This clonotype occurred a few times. This sequence joins TRBV7-9 and TRBJ2-1, with 7 bases lining up with TRBD2. From germline, CDR1 is SEHNR and CDR2 FQNEAQ (reference sequence). CDR3 size: 16 residues. Trimming cost V 1 base and J 4 bases; bases outside gene matches: 7. The CDR3 coding sequence is TGTGCCAGCAGCTTAGGAAGGTGGGGGGGTTACAATGAGCAGTTCTTC. Amino acids: CASSLGRWGGYNEQFF. Based on the CDR3 plus reference TRBV7-9 and TRBJ2-1, the full variable domain is DTGVSQNPRHKITKRGQNVTFRCDPISEHNRLYWYRQTLGQGPEFLTYFQNEAQLEKSRLLSDRFSAERPKGSFSTLEIQRTEQGDSAMYLCASSLGRWGGYNEQFFGPGTRLTVL.

This chain connects TRBV4-3 to TRBJ1-1; D gene uncertain. Per germline, CDR1 LGHNA and CDR2 YSLEER. V was pared by 0 bases and J by 6 bases, with 14 bases between. There are 15 residues in the CDR3. CDR3 sequence reads: CASSQDSSGSSEAFF. The DNA of the CDR3 is TGCGCCAGCAGCCAAGATTCGTCGGGAAGTTCTGAAGCTTTCTTT.

Concerning this clonotype itself: A much larger clonotype is one base distant, so this may be a read error. The chain is built from TRBV29-1 and TRBJ2-3; D is undetermined. The germline V gene has CDR1 SQVTM and CDR2 ANQGSEA. CDR3 length: 12 residues. V shed 4 bases and J shed 2 bases, with 7 bases lying between them. In DNA form, the CDR3 reads TGCAGCGTTGGACGGAACACAGATACGCAGTATTTT. It is translated as CSVGRNTDTQYF.

Comments on this clonotype: The junction departs from germline at one end; a sequencing error may be responsible. The CDR3 spells CPSSHFMGRSTDTQYF. Here the CDR3 DNA reads TGTCCCAGCAGCCACTTCATGGGCCGCAGCACAGATACGCAGTATTTT. This sequence joins TRBV14 and TRBJ2-3; D not certain. The CDR3 contains 16 residues. CDR1 and CDR2 (germline): SGHDN, FVKESK.

The sample holds many counts of this clonotype. The rearrangement uses TRBV29-1 and TRBJ2-5, with 8 bases lining up with TRBD2. Germline values: CDR1 SQVTM, CDR2 ANQGSEA. J was trimmed by 3 bases and V by 6 bases; bases with no gene match: 6. This CDR3 region has 13 residues. The CDR3 bases are TGCAGCGTCGGTAAAGCGGGGGAAGAGACCCAGTACTTC. Its protein product is CSVGKAGEETQYF.

This chain connects TRBV12-3 or TRBV12-4 to TRBJ1-1; the D is unclear. The V end was cut by 3 bases, the J end by 0 bases, with 11 bases between. This CDR3 comprises 15 residues. Here the CDR3 DNA reads TGTGCCAGCAGTTTCTTTTCCAGAATGAACACTGAAGCTTTCTTT. This translates into CASSFFSRMNTEAFF.

This clonotype turned up a few times. The chain links TRBV6-5 to TRBJ2-1; no clear D. Looked up from germline, CDR1 is MNHEY and CDR2 is SVGAGI. Trimming took off 8 bases at V and 11 bases at J, with 7 bases between the two ends. The CDR3 contains 9 residues. CDR3 sequence: CASVGKQFF. The CDR3 DNA is TGTGCCAGCGTTGGGAAGCAGTTCTTC.

The CDR3 nucleotides are TGCGCCAGCAGCCAAACGACTAGGGTAGTAGAGACCCAGTACTTC. Translation gives CASSQTTRVVETQYF. The gene calls are TRBV4-1 and TRBJ2-5, with a possible D match to TRBD2 (6 bases). Trimming took off 2 bases at V and 4 bases at J, with 14 bases between the two ends. This CDR3 contains 15 residues. Germline loops: CDR1 MGHRA, CDR2 YSYEKL.

Turning to this clonotype: A read error may explain this, as a much larger clone is one base away. The V gene is TRBV4-1, the J gene TRBJ2-1; the match to TRBD2 covers 9 bases. Germline V gives CDR1 MGHRA, CDR2 YSYEKL. The CDR3 extends over 16 amino acids. Here the CDR3 reads CASSPLAGGPYNERFF. The DNA for the CDR3 is TGCGCCAGCAGCCCCCTTGCGGGGGGGCCTTACAATGAGCGGTTCTTC.

This clonotype was observed a few times. The rearrangement links TRBV12-3 or TRBV12-4 to TRBJ1-1, with TRBD1 as a possible D gene (5 bases). This CDR3 is built from 12 residues. V gave up 0 bases and J gave up 10 bases, with 9 bases separating them. CDR3 amino acids: CASSLAGGVAFF. CDR3 coding DNA: TGTGCCAGCAGTTTAGCGGGGGGAGTAGCTTTCTTT.

The genes are TRBV20-1 and TRBJ2-7; TRBD1 matches 8 bases. The germline gives CDR1 DFQATT, CDR2 SNEGSKA (reference sequence). This CDR3 spans 13 amino acids. The CDR3: CGTLGQASYEQYF. The CDR3 DNA sequence: TGCGGTACATTGGGACAGGCCTCCTACGAGCAGTACTTC.

V and J are TRBV25-1 and TRBJ1-2; the D gene is possibly TRBD1 (6 bases). V was clipped by 11 bases and J by 5 bases, with 21 bases between them. Germline CDR1 and CDR2: MGHDK and SYGVNS. The CDR3 has 14 amino acids. The CDR3 sequence: CAGSPSGANYGYTF. CDR3 coding DNA: TGTGCCGGCTCCCCTTCGGGGGCCAATTATGGCTACACCTTC.

The chain joins TRBV9 to TRBJ1-1; 10 bases agree with TRBD1. Germline V gives CDR1 SGDLS, CDR2 YYNGEE. The CDR3 extends over 16 amino acids. The ends lost 7 bases at V and 0 bases at J; junction bases unmatched: 9. CDR3 bases: TGTGCCAGCGCCGAAGGGACAGGGGCCTTGAACACTGAAGCTTTCTTT. As protein: CASAEGTGALNTEAFF.

This clonotype was seen a few times. The chain employs TRBV20-1 and TRBJ2-1, with TRBD2 matching over 10 bases. Germline V gene lookup returns CDR1 DFQATT and CDR2 SNEGSKA (reference sequence). J gave up 4 bases and V 0 bases, and 6 bases lay outside the gene matches. This CDR3 spans 16 amino acids. The CDR3 region has the DNA TGCAGTGCTAGAGATCCACTAGCGGGGTCATACAATGAGCAGTTCTTC. Residues: CSARDPLAGSYNEQFF.

The chain has TRBV29-1 and TRBJ2-1, with 12 bases that match TRBD2. Germline V gene sequence: CDR1 SQVTM, CDR2 ANQGSEA. With V trimmed by 4 bases and J by 6 bases, 7 bases remained unmatched. The CDR3 runs 15 residues. The CDR3 bases are TGCAGCGTTGGTGCTAGCGGGGGGGCATCCAATGAGCAGTTCTTC. Protein product: CSVGASGGASNEQFF.

This clonotype was seen only a few times. The V call is TRBV6-1, the J call TRBJ1-5, with no clear D. Trimming pared 7 bases from V and 3 bases from J, leaving 10 bases between. CDR3 length: 13 amino acids. Germline CDR1 MNHNS, CDR2 SASEGT. CDR3 bases: TGTGCCAGCAATCCTACTGCCAATCAGCCCCAGCATTTT. The encoded protein is CASNPTANQPQHF.

The chain is built from TRBV6-5 and TRBJ2-3, with 9 bases identical to TRBD2. Germline V lookup: CDR1 MNHEY, CDR2 SVGAGI. V lost 7 bases and J lost 10; bases outside the gene matches: 18. This CDR3 spans 16 amino acids. CDR3 DNA sequence: TGTGCCAGCACTTCCTTTAGCGGGAGCGGGGTGGGTGCGCAGTATTTT. Translating it yields CASTSFSGSGVGAQYF.

The V and J genes are TRBV15 and TRBJ2-2; D gene unclear. The CDR3 runs to 14 residues. The V end was cut by 1 base, the J end by 0 bases, with 3 bases between. CDR1 and CDR2 (germline): LNHNV, YYDKDF (reference sequence). CDR3 nucleotides: TGTGCCACCAGCAGAGCTTCGAACACCGGGGAGCTGTTTTTT. Translating it yields CATSRASNTGELFF.

This clonotype was seen many times. The chain is built from TRBV12-3 or TRBV12-4 and TRBJ2-5; D perhaps matches TRBD1 (6 bases). Trimming cost V 3 bases and J 1 base, with 12 bases left between them. CDR3 size: 15 residues. CDR3 coding DNA: TGTGCCAGCAGTTTCGCGAGACAGGTCCAAGAGACCCAGTACTTC. As protein: CASSFARQVQETQYF.

This clonotype was seen a handful of times. This chain links TRBV20-1 with TRBJ1-6; D remains ambiguous. CDR1 and CDR2 from the germline V gene are DFQATT and SNEGSKA (reference sequence). Deletions cut 0 bases from V and 5 bases from J, with 14 bases between. The CDR3 totals 16 residues. The CDR3 nucleotides read TGCAGTGCTAGAGATTCAAGGTTGGTGGATAATTCACCCCTCCACTTT. Translation gives CSARDSRLVDNSPLHF.

This clonotype was seen a handful of times. The chain is built from TRBV6-6 and TRBJ1-1; possible D gene TRBD1, 5 bases. Trimming took 6 bases from V and 7 from J, leaving 21 bases between them. Germline CDR1 reads MNHNY; CDR2 reads SVGAGI (reference sequence). The CDR3 consists of 15 residues. This chain's CDR3 is CASRQTGGSELEAFF. The CDR3 DNA is TGTGCCAGCAGACAAACCGGGGGGTCAGAACTTGAAGCTTTCTTT.

The chain uses TRBV12-3 or TRBV12-4 and TRBJ2-3, with 8 positions matching TRBD1. With 7 bases clipped from V and 4 bases from J, the junction kept 13 bases outside the gene matches. This CDR3 comprises 16 residues. Written as DNA, the CDR3 is TGTGCCAGCACCAACCCCGGGACAGGAGTCCCAGATACGCAGTATTTT. Translation gives CASTNPGTGVPDTQYF.

The chain joins TRBV3-1 to TRBJ1-2; weak D call: TRBD1 (6 bases). Germline V CDR1 and CDR2: LGHDT, YNNKEL (reference sequence). The CDR3 is 17 residues long. V dropped 1 base and J dropped 0 bases, with 15 bases sitting between them. CDR3 DNA: TGTGCCAGCAGCCAAGGGACCCTCAGGGGATCTAACTATGGCTACACCTTC. Translation gives CASSQGTLRGSNYGYTF.

The chain combines TRBV9 with TRBJ1-1; no definite D call. This CDR3 is 14 amino acids long. Germline V gives CDR1 SGDLS, CDR2 YYNGEE. Deletions cut 1 base from V and 0 bases from J, with 7 bases between. The CDR3 region has the DNA TGTGCCAGCAGCGTACAGCCTATGAACACTGAAGCTTTCTTT. Protein product: CASSVQPMNTEAFF.

About this clonotype itself: Just one base apart from a much larger clone, this may be a read error. This sequence joins TRBV4-1 and TRBJ2-5, with 8 positions matching TRBD1. The CDR3 totals 15 residues. Unmatched junction bases numbered 11, after V lost 0 bases and J lost 11 bases. Germline CDR1 reads MGHRA; CDR2 reads YSYEKL. CDR3 sequence reads: CASSQDWTGMIEQYF. The CDR3 nucleotides are TGCGCCAGCAGCCAAGATTGGACAGGGATGATTGAGCAGTACTTC.

This chain uses TRBV7-2 with TRBJ1-3, with TRBD1 as a possible D gene (5 bases). The CDR3 has 15 amino acids. CDR1 and CDR2 (germline): SGHTA, FQGNSA. V was trimmed by 5 bases and J by 4 bases, leaving 15 bases between them. CDR3 protein: CASSPESGPGNTIYF. CDR3 bases: TGTGCCAGCAGCCCCGAGTCGGGGCCAGGAAACACCATATATTTT.

The V call is TRBV6-5, the J call TRBJ2-5; D gene unclear. The germline V gene has CDR1 MNHEY and CDR2 SVGAGI. V was clipped by 4 bases and J by 1 base, with 10 bases between them. This CDR3 has 14 residues. As DNA, the CDR3 is TGTGCCAGCAGTTGGACCTCTGTCCAAGAGACCCAGTACTTC. This translates into CASSWTSVQETQYF.

J is TRBJ1-1 and V is TRBV29-1, with D possibly TRBD1 on 6 matching bases. The CDR3 is 11 amino acids. With 6 bases removed from V and 6 bases from J, the gap between germline ends came to 11 bases. Per the germline V gene, CDR1 is SQVTM and CDR2 is ANQGSEA. The CDR3 here is CSVPTGSEAFF. Here the CDR3 DNA reads TGCAGCGTACCGACAGGCTCTGAAGCTTTCTTT.

This clonotype was counted only a few times. This chain connects TRBV11-2 to TRBJ1-5, with D possibly matching TRBD1 (5 bases). The V end was cut by 6 bases, the J end by 3 bases, with 12 bases between. The germline V gene has CDR1 SGHAT and CDR2 FQNNGV. The CDR3 runs 14 residues. DNA of the CDR3: TGTGCCAGCAGTCACCGGGACGACAATCAGCCCCAGCATTTT. Its protein product is CASSHRDDNQPQHF.

This clonotype was detected only a few times. The CDR3 coding sequence is TGTGCCAGCAGCACTAACCGCCCTCCGGGCCCCAATTCACCCCTCCACTTT. It encodes CASSTNRPPGPNSPLHF. This chain uses TRBV28 with TRBJ1-6; D remains unclear. In germline, CDR1 is MDHEN, CDR2 SYDVKM. Trimming shortened V by 6 bases and J by 7 bases, and 22 bases separated the two germline ends. CDR3 size: 17 residues.